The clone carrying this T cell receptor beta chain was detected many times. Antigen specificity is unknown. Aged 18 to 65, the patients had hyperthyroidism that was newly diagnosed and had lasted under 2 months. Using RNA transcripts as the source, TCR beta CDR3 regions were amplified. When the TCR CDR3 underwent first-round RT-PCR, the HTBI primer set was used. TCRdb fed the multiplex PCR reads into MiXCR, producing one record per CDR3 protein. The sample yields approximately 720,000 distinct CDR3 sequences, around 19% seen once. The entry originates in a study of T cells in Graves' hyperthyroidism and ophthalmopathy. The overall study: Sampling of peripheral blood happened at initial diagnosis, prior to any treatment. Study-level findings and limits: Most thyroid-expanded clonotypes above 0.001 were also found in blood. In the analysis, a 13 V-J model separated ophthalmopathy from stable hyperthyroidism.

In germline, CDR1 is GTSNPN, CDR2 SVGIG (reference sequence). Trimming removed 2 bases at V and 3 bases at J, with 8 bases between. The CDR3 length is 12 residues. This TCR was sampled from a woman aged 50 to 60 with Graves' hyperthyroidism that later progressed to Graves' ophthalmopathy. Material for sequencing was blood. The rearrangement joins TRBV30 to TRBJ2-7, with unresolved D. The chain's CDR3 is CAWSPQDYEQYF. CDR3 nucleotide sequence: TGTGCCTGGAGTCCCCAGGACTACGAGCAGTACTTC.